The 14 T cell receptor beta chains given below trace back to one sample, sequenced in a study of blood T cell repertoires in COVID-19. TCRdb keeps only in-frame clones here, not all; method: immunoSEQ multiplex PCR. The repertoire has approximately 180,000 clones, about 88% of them found once; the top ten carry approximately 5.5%. Sequenced sample: peripheral blood. The receptors originated from a man in his forties or fifties with active or convalescent COVID-19.

The rearrangement uses TRBV2 and TRBJ1-6, with D uncertain. This CDR3 has 15 residues. The germline CDR1 and CDR2 sequences are SNHLY and FYNNEI. Between the trimmed V and J ends, which lost 3 bases and 4 bases, there was a span of 10 bases. The CDR3 loop is CASSEARGYNSPLHF. The CDR3 DNA reads TGTGCCAGCAGTGAGGCCCGCGGATATAATTCACCCCTCCACTTT.

Comments on this clone: Other DNA sequences of this sample code for an identical CDR3. The CDR3 region is CASSIRQGGQPQHF. The CDR3 DNA follows: TGTGCCAGTAGTATACGGCAGGGGGGACAGCCCCAGCATTTT. V usage is TRBV19 and J usage is TRBJ1-5, with 7 bases fitting TRBD1. The CDR3 spans 14 residues. Germline assignment: CDR1 LNHDA and CDR2 SQIVND (reference sequence). V was clipped by 2 bases and J by 7 bases; unmatched bases: 5.

The table lists this clone with a count of one. The V gene is TRBV3-1 (or the pseudogene TRBV3-2), the J gene TRBJ1-3, with D possibly being TRBD1 (5 bases). V was clipped by 1 base and J by 2 bases, with 21 bases between them. CDR3 length: 19 amino acids. The germline V gene encodes CDR1 LGHDT and CDR2 YNNKEL (reference sequence). The CDR3 loop reads CASSQGPPPGLPPGNTIYF. The CDR3 bases are TGTGCCAGCAGCCAAGGCCCTCCCCCGGGACTGCCGCCTGGAAACACCATATATTTT.

The chain links TRBV7-9 to TRBJ2-7; a possible D gene is TRBD1 (5 bases). V shed 1 base and J shed 0 bases, with 13 bases lying between them. CDR3 size: 16 residues. Germline V lookup: CDR1 SEHNR, CDR2 FQNEAQ (reference sequence). The CDR3 sequence: CASSLVRGWSSYEQYF. DNA of the CDR3: TGTGCCAGCAGCTTAGTTAGGGGTTGGTCCTCCTACGAGCAGTACTTC.

This rearrangement joins TRBV11-2 to TRBJ2-5; D is possibly TRBD1 (6 bases). V lost 4 bases and J lost 7, with 7 bases in between. Germline V lookup: CDR1 SGHAT, CDR2 FQNNGV. The CDR3 length is 11 residues. The CDR3 sequence is CASSSQGTQYF. In nucleotides, the CDR3 is TGTGCCAGCAGCTCACAGGGGACCCAGTACTTC.

This chain joins TRBV19 and TRBJ2-3, with D possibly being TRBD1 (7 bases). The V and J ends lost 6 bases and 4 bases respectively, with 11 bases between them. The CDR3 totals 13 residues. CDR1 is LNHDA, CDR2 SQIVND, per germline (reference sequence). Here the CDR3 reads CASRQGGADTQYF. DNA for the CDR3: TGTGCCAGTAGGCAGGGGGGCGCAGATACGCAGTATTTT.

The rearrangement links TRBV18 to TRBJ2-5, with 7 bases that match TRBD2. Germline trimming cut 3 bases from V and 4 bases from J; bases unmatched to any gene: 2. Germline assignment: CDR1 KGHSH and CDR2 LQKENI. There are 13 residues in the CDR3. The CDR3 DNA follows: TGTGCCAGCTCACCGGGCGGGGGAGAGACCCAGTACTTC. Translating it yields CASSPGGGETQYF.

The rearrangement joins TRBV7-2 to TRBJ1-2; D gene unclear. Trimming took 2 bases from V and 2 from J, leaving 6 bases between them. This CDR3 spans 13 amino acids. The germline CDR1 and CDR2 sequences are SGHTA and FQGNSA. CDR3 DNA: TGTGCCAGCAGCTTACCAGGCAACTATGGCTACACCTTC. It codes for CASSLPGNYGYTF.

The chain combines TRBV7-9 with TRBJ2-7; 9 bases are shared with TRBD1. The CDR3 covers 13 residues. Germline V gene lookup returns CDR1 SEHNR and CDR2 FQNEAQ (reference sequence). V was clipped by 11 bases and J by 1 base; unmatched bases: 6. CDR3 DNA: TGTGCCGGCTCCGGGACAGGGTCCTACGAGCAGTACTTC. Its protein product is CAGSGTGSYEQYF.

The chain carries TRBV20-1 and TRBJ1-2; tentative D call: TRBD1 (6 bases). The V gene's germline CDR1 is DFQATT and CDR2 SNEGSKA (reference sequence). V was shortened by 4 bases and J by 12 bases, with 15 bases between the two germline ends. This CDR3 has 11 residues. Here the CDR3 reads CSATKGDRHTF. The CDR3 nucleotides read TGCAGTGCTACCAAGGGGGATCGGCACACCTTC.

The rearrangement links TRBV2 to TRBJ1-1; D gene ambiguous. The length of the CDR3 is 16 residues. Germline V gene lookup returns CDR1 SNHLY and CDR2 FYNNEI. Trimming removed 7 bases from V and 0 bases from J, with 18 bases in between. Written as DNA, the CDR3 is TGTGCCAGCACGAATATGGGAGATCCCATGAACACTGAAGCTTTCTTT. Translating it yields CASTNMGDPMNTEAFF.

This chain uses TRBV6-5 with TRBJ1-1, with TRBD1 matching 9 bases. Germline values: CDR1 MNHEY, CDR2 SVGAGI. The CDR3 loop spans 16 amino acids. The V and J ends lost 4 bases and 6 bases, in that order; junction bases with no gene match: 12. This CDR3 reads CASSSPARTGDAEAFF. The CDR3 DNA sequence: TGTGCCAGCAGTTCCCCGGCTAGGACAGGGGACGCTGAAGCTTTCTTT.

The chain links TRBV21-1 to TRBJ2-3; the DNA was not used to check the table's D call, TRBD2. TRBV21-1 is assigned pseudogene status. This CDR3 comprises 13 residues. The CDR3 sequence: CASSIQRSDTQYF. CDR3 sequence (DNA): TGTGCCAGCAGCATACAGCGGTCAGATACGCAGTATTTT.

The rearrangement joins TRBV27 to TRBJ2-7; 8 bases are shared with TRBD1. The junction had 8 bases not matched to a gene; V was cut back by 5 bases and J by 2 bases. Germline V gene data show CDR1 as MNHEY and CDR2 as SMNVEV (reference sequence). The CDR3 is 15 amino acids. The CDR3 region is CASSLAGQGPYEQYF. The CDR3 DNA follows: TGTGCCAGCAGTCTCGCCGGACAGGGCCCCTACGAGCAGTACTTC.